Sequencing of this T cell receptor (beta chain) was carried out in a study of T cells in tumors after PD-1 blockade. Study-wide context: During anti-PD-1 treatment, some patients continued daily vismodegib 150 mg. Tumor samples averaged approximately 24,000 templates (range 554-99,264) and thousands of unique clonotypes.

Sequencing was performed with immunoSEQ multiplex PCR; in TCRdb, only in-frame clones are kept and a portion is missing. This table has about 1,700 clones, 75% appearing once. The CDR3 runs to 15 residues. V lost 4 bases and J lost 5, with 18 bases in between. Looked up from germline, CDR1 is SGHNT and CDR2 is YYREEE (reference sequence). The gene calls are TRBV5-4 and TRBJ1-2; D is undetermined. The sequencing here drew on tumor tissue, taken after anti-PD-1 treatment. This clonotype was obtained from a human donor with basal cell carcinoma. DNA for the CDR3: TGTGCCAGCAGCCGGACGTCGGCCGCAGAGTATGGCTACACCTTC. Protein: CASSRTSAAEYGYTF.